This T cell receptor beta chain was recorded in a study of shared clonotypes between healthy human individuals. About the research overall: Per donor, CD8 memory used one plate, CD8 naive used two, CD4 memory used three and CD4 naive used three. Study-level points and caveats: Sampling used blood alone; tissue repertoires probably differ.

The germline CDR1 and CDR2 sequences are MDHEN and SYDVKM. V shed 1 base and J shed 9 bases, with 12 bases lying between them. This CDR3 has 14 amino acids. Everyone who donated was a Caucasian adult who lived in Nashville, Tennessee. The authors loaded 200 ng DNA, about 30,000 T cell genomes, into sorted-subset replicate PCRs. Clones were read by immunoSEQ multiplex PCR, and TCRdb kept only the in-frame ones, dropping some. The repertoire holds around 2.5 million clones, with 80% to 95% as singletons. In the case of this clone: As yet, its antigen is unknown.

The rearrangement links TRBV28 to TRBJ2-2, with TRBD1 as a possible D gene (5 bases). The sequencing input was naive CD4+ T cells from PBMCs. Documented subset: CD45RA+ positively selected. This clonotype was obtained from a man aged 18 to 29 in good health. Some clones in this sample may be carry-over from other donors' samples. CDR3: CASSLLAGLRELFF. The CDR3 region has the DNA TGTGCCAGCAGTTTATTAGCAGGGCTCCGGGAGCTGTTTTTT.